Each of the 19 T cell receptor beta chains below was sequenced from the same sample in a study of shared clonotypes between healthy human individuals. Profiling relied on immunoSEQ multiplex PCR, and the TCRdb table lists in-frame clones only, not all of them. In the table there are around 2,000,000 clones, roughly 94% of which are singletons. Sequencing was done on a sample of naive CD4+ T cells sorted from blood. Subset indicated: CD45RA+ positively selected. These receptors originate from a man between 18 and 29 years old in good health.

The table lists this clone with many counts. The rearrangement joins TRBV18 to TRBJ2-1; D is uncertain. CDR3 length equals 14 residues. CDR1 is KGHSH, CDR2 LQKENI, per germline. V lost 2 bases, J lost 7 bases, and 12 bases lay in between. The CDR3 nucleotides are TGTGCCAGCTCACCAGAGGCCCTGAGTAATGAGCAGTTCTTC. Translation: CASSPEALSNEQFF.

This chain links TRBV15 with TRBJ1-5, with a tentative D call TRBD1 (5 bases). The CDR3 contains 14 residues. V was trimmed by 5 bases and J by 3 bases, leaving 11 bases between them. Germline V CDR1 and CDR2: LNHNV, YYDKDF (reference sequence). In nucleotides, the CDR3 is TGTGCCACCAGCGAGACAGACCCCAATCAGCCCCAGCATTTT. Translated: CATSETDPNQPQHF.

CDR3 sequence: CASTRGSEQFF. CDR3 bases: TGTGCCAGCACCCGTGGGAGTGAGCAGTTCTTC. The chain employs TRBV18 and TRBJ2-1; the D gene is possibly TRBD2 (5 bases). Germline V lookup: CDR1 KGHSH, CDR2 LQKENI. This CDR3 is 11 amino acids long. The V and J ends lost 8 bases and 9 bases respectively, with 11 bases between them. Looking up the rest from reference TRBV18 and TRBJ2-1 gives the full variable domain: NAGVMQNPRHLVRRRGQEARLRCSPMKGHSHVYWYRQLPEEGLKFMVYLQKENIIDESGMPKERFSAEFPKEGPSILRIQQVVRGDSAAYFCASTRGSEQFFGPGTRLTVL.

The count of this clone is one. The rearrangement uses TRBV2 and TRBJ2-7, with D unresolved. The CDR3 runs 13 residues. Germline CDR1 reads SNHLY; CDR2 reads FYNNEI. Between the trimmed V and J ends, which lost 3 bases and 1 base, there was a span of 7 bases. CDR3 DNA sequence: TGTGCCAGCAGTGATTCACCTTCCTACGAGCAGTACTTC. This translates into CASSDSPSYEQYF.

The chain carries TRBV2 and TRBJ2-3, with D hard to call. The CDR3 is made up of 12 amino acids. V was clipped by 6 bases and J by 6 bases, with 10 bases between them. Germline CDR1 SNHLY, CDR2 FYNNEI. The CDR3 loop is CASRMAWDTQYF. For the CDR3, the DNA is TGTGCCAGCAGGATGGCTTGGGATACGCAGTATTTT.

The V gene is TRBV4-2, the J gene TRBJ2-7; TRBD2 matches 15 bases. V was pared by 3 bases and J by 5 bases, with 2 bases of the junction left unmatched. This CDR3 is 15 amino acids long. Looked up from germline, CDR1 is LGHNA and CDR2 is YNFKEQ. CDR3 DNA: TGTGCCAGCAGCCACGGACTAGCGGGGGGGAACGAGCAGTACTTC. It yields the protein CASSHGLAGGNEQYF.

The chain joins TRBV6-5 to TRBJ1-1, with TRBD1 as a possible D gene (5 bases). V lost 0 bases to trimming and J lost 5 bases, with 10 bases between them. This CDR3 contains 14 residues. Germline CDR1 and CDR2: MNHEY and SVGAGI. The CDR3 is CASSYSYGGTEAFF. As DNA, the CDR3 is TGTGCCAGCAGTTACTCTTACGGGGGGACTGAAGCTTTCTTT.

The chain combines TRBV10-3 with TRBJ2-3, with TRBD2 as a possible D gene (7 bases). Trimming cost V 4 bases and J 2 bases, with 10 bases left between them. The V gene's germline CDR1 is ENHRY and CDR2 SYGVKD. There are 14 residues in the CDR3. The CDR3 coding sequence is TGTGCCATCAGTGGTGGGGGGGCCACAGATACGCAGTATTTT. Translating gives CAISGGGATDTQYF.

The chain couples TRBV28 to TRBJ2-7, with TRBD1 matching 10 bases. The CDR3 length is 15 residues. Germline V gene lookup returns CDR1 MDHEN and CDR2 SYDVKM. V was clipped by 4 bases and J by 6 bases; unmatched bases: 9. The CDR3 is CASSSPGQGSLEQYF. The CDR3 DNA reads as TGTGCCAGCAGTTCACCGGGACAGGGGTCCCTCGAGCAGTACTTC.

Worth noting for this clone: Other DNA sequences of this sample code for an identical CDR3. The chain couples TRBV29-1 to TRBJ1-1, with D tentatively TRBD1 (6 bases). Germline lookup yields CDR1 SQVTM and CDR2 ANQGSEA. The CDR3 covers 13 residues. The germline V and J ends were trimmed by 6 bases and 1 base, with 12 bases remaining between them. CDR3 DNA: TGCAGCGTCGTAGGACAGCCGAACACTGAAGCTTTCTTT. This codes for CSVVGQPNTEAFF. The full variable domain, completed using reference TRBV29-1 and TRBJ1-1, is SAVISQKPSRDICQRGTSLTIQCQVDSQVTMMFWYRQQPGQSLTLIATANQGSEATYESGFVIDKFPISRPNLTFSTLTVSNMSPEDSSIYLCSVVGQPNTEAFFGQGTRLTVV.

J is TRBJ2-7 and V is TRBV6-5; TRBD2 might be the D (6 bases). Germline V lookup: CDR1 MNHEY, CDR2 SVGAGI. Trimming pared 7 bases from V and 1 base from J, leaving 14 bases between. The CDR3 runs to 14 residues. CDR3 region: CASTENRGSYEQYF. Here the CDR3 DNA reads TGTGCCAGCACGGAAAATCGGGGGTCCTACGAGCAGTACTTC.

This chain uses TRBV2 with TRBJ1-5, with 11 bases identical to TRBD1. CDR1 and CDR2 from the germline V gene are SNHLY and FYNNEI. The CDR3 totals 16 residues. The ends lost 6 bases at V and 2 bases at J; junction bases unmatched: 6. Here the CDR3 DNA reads TGTGCCAGCAGAGCCGGGACAGGGGGACGCAATCAGCCCCAGCATTTT. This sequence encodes CASRAGTGGRNQPQHF.

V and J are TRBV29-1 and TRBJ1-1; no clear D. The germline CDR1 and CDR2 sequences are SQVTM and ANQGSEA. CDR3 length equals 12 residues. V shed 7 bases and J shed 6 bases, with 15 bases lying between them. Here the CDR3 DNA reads TGCAGCGCTGTTCCAACAGCCGCTGAAGCTTTCTTT. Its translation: CSAVPTAAEAFF.

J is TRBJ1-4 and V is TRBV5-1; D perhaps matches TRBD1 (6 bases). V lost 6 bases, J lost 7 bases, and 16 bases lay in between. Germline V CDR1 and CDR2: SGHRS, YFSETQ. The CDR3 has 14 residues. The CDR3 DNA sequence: TGCGCCAGCACCGCACAGGGAGGCGGTGAAAAACTGTTTTTT. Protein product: CASTAQGGGEKLFF.

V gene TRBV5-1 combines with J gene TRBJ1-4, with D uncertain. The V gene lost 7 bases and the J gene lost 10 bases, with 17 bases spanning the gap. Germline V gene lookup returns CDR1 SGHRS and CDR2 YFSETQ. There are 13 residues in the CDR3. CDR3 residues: CASSGPSEVKLFF. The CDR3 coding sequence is TGCGCCAGCTCCGGGCCCAGCGAGGTAAAACTGTTTTTT.

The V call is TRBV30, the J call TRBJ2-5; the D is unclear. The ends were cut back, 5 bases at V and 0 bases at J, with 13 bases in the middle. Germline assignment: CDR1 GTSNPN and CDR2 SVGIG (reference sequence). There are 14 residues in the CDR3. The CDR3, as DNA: TGTGCCTGGGTCCCTAGGGCCTACCAAGAGACCCAGTACTTC. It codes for CAWVPRAYQETQYF.

The CDR3 loop is CAISESSGVSTDTQYF. In nucleotides, the CDR3 is TGTGCCATCAGTGAAAGTAGCGGGGTCAGCACAGATACGCAGTATTTT. The V call is TRBV10-3, the J call TRBJ2-3; 8 nucleotides agree with TRBD2. CDR3 length: 16 amino acids. Germline CDR1 is ENHRY and CDR2 is SYGVKD. Germline trimming cut 3 bases from V and 0 bases from J; bases unmatched to any gene: 5.

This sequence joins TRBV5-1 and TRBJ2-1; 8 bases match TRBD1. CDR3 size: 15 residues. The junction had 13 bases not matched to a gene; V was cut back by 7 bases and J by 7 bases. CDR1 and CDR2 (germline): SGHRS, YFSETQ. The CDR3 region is CASQDRTGTLNEQFF. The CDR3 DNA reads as TGCGCCAGCCAAGATAGGACAGGGACCCTAAATGAGCAGTTCTTC.

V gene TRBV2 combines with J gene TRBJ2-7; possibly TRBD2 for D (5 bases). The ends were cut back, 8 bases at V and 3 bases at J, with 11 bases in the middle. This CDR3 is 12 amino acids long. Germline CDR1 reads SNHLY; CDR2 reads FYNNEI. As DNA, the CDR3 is TGTGCCAGCCAAACTAGAGTCTACGAGCAGTACTTC. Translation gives CASQTRVYEQYF.